Below, 19 T cell receptor beta chains from the same sample are listed, as sequenced in a study of blood T cell repertoires in COVID-19 (dated by TCRdb to the early 2020s). The library was produced with the immunoSEQ multiplex PCR assay. The table was pulled from immuneACCESS by TCRdb, which kept in-frame rearrangements only. Such tables lose some clones; where checked, under half of the loss comes from unresolved V genes, and the rest has no known cause. The sample contains about 160,000 clones, about 93% of them found a single time. Roughly 4.5% of the sample lies in the top ten. Sequenced sample: peripheral blood. These TCRs come from a woman aged 50 to 65 with acute or convalescent COVID-19.

The DNA for the CDR3 is TGTGCCAGCGGCAGGGTCGCAACTAATGAAAAACTGTTTTTT. This encodes CASGRVATNEKLFF. The V call is TRBV6-5, the J call TRBJ1-4, with D possibly being TRBD1 (5 bases). V lost 8 bases and J 0 bases, leaving 10 bases between the germline ends. Germline CDR1 MNHEY, CDR2 SVGAGI. The CDR3 is 14 residues long.

The chain recombines TRBV14 with TRBJ1-1, with unresolved D. In germline, CDR1 is SGHDN, CDR2 FVKESK. The length of the CDR3 is 14 residues. Trimming removed 3 bases from V and 12 bases from J, with 20 bases in between. As DNA, the CDR3 is TGTGCCAGCAGCCAGGAAACATCCCTAGCTTCCCCTTTCTTT. It is translated as CASSQETSLASPFF.

The V call is TRBV6-5, the J call TRBJ1-6; no clear D gene. The CDR3 loop spans 13 amino acids. V dropped 4 bases and J dropped 8 bases, with 9 bases sitting between them. Germline V lookup: CDR1 MNHEY, CDR2 SVGAGI. Here the CDR3 reads CASSLLGDSPLHF. The CDR3 coding sequence is TGTGCCAGCAGTTTGCTCGGTGATTCACCCCTCCACTTT.

The rearrangement uses TRBV6-2 or TRBV6-3 and TRBJ1-1; D may be TRBD1 (6 bases). V was shortened by 2 bases and J by 7 bases, with 23 bases between the two germline ends. The CDR3 extends over 17 amino acids. Germline CDR1 MNHEY, CDR2 SVGEGT. The CDR3 is CASSYSLYRGAPVEAFF. For the CDR3, the DNA is TGTGCCAGCAGTTACAGTTTGTATCGGGGGGCGCCGGTTGAAGCTTTCTTT.

The J gene is TRBJ1-2, the V gene TRBV7-9, with TRBD1 matching over 7 bases. Unmatched junction bases numbered 10, after V lost 5 bases and J lost 4 bases. CDR3 length: 15 residues. Germline V gene sequence: CDR1 SEHNR, CDR2 FQNEAQ (reference sequence). Here the CDR3 reads CASSDGTAFGYGYTF. CDR3 nucleotides: TGTGCCAGCAGCGATGGGACAGCGTTTGGCTATGGCTACACCTTC.

This clone was picked up one time. The V call is TRBV10-1, the J call TRBJ1-4; TRBD1 aligns across 7 bases. The CDR3 extends over 14 amino acids. In germline, CDR1 is WNHNN, CDR2 SYGVQD (reference sequence). J gave up 8 bases and V 4 bases, and 7 bases lay outside the gene matches. CDR3 residues: CASSATGDREKLFF. CDR3 nucleotide sequence: TGCGCCAGCAGTGCAACAGGGGATAGAGAAAAACTGTTTTTT.

The V gene is TRBV6-1, the J gene TRBJ2-3; the match to TRBD2 covers 13 bases. The germline gives CDR1 MNHNS, CDR2 SASEGT. The CDR3 has 17 amino acids. Trimming removed 3 bases from V and 5 bases from J; junction bases left unmatched: 8. The CDR3: CASSERTSGGLGDTQYF. As DNA, the CDR3 is TGTGCCAGCAGTGAGAGGACTAGCGGGGGCCTCGGAGATACGCAGTATTTT.

The chain uses TRBV4-3 and TRBJ1-2, with TRBD1 matching 7 bases. The V and J ends lost 0 bases and 4 bases, in that order; junction bases with no gene match: 11. Germline loops: CDR1 LGHNA, CDR2 YSLEER. This CDR3 comprises 17 residues. Here the CDR3 DNA reads TGCGCCAGCAGCCAAGAGCTGGTGCAGGGGGTGGGCTATGGCTACACCTTC. Amino acid sequence: CASSQELVQGVGYGYTF.

This clone was observed a handful of times. The chain couples TRBV10-3 to TRBJ2-1; maybe TRBD2 (6 bases). V gave up 7 bases and J gave up 8 bases, with 15 bases separating them. Germline-derived CDR1 and CDR2 are ENHRY and SYGVKD. This CDR3 region has 13 residues. Here the CDR3 DNA reads TGTGCCATCACGTCCGGGGGAAGGGATGAGCAGTTCTTC. Protein: CAITSGGRDEQFF.

The V and J genes are TRBV27 and TRBJ2-1, with TRBD2 identical over 9 bases. This CDR3 is built from 19 residues. Germline V gives CDR1 MNHEY, CDR2 SMNVEV (reference sequence). With V trimmed by 0 bases and J by 1 base, 10 bases remained unmatched. The DNA of the CDR3 is TGTGCCAGCAGTTTATCGGCTAGCGGGATACTCATTTCCTACAATGAGCAGTTCTTC. Translation: CASSLSASGILISYNEQFF.

In this sample, this clone turned up once. This rearrangement joins TRBV6-5 to TRBJ2-4, with a weak D call TRBD2 (7 bases). Trimming pared 9 bases from V and 7 bases from J, leaving 16 bases between. The CDR3 has 13 residues. The V gene's germline CDR1 is MNHEY and CDR2 SVGAGI. The DNA of the CDR3 is TGTGCCAGTAGGGGGGGCGAAGGGAACATTCAGTACTTC. This codes for CASRGGEGNIQYF.

This sequence joins TRBV6-5 and TRBJ1-4; D ambiguous. Trimming took off 0 bases at V and 5 bases at J, with 7 bases between the two ends. CDR3 size: 14 residues. The germline CDR1 and CDR2 sequences are MNHEY and SVGAGI. DNA of the CDR3: TGTGCCAGCAGTTACTCGCGGGGAAATGAAAAACTGTTTTTT. Translated, it gives CASSYSRGNEKLFF.

This clone was found a few times. The V call is TRBV6-5, the J call TRBJ1-4, with TRBD1 matching over 11 bases. Germline CDR1 MNHEY, CDR2 SVGAGI. The CDR3 extends over 13 amino acids. V lost 6 bases to trimming and J lost 8 bases; unmatched junction nucleotides: 2. The DNA for the CDR3 is TGTGCCAGCAGCGGACAGGGGGCGGAAAAACTGTTTTTT. It specifies CASSGQGAEKLFF.

This chain uses TRBV10-1 with TRBJ2-4, with 8 positions matching TRBD1. The CDR3 has 13 residues. CDR1 and CDR2 (germline): WNHNN, SYGVQD (reference sequence). With V trimmed by 8 bases and J by 5 bases, 5 bases remained unmatched. CDR3 loop: CASSRGLENIQYF. The CDR3 DNA sequence: TGCGCCAGCTCCAGGGGGCTTGAAAACATTCAGTACTTC.

The sample holds a few counts of this clone. This sequence joins TRBV19 and TRBJ2-4; possibly TRBD1 for D (6 bases). The germline CDR1 and CDR2 sequences are LNHDA and SQIVND (reference sequence). The CDR3 length is 16 residues. V was cut by 5 bases and J by 0 bases, with 14 bases left in between. DNA for the CDR3: TGTGCCAGTAGTTTAACAGGGCAACTAGCCAAAAACATTCAGTACTTC. Residues: CASSLTGQLAKNIQYF.

The chain links TRBV5-4 to TRBJ1-6; 10 bases align to TRBD1. Trimming at V came to 0 bases and at J to 9 bases, leaving 6 bases not matched to a gene. Germline CDR1 is SGHNT and CDR2 is YYREEE (reference sequence). The CDR3 is made up of 16 amino acids. CDR3 protein: CASSLALGQGTSPLHF. The CDR3 DNA is TGTGCCAGCAGCTTGGCATTGGGACAGGGGACTTCACCCCTCCACTTT. The whole variable domain, filled in from reference TRBV5-4 and TRBJ1-6, reads ETGVTQSPTHLIKTRGQQVTLRCSSQSGHNTVSWYQQALGQGPQFIFQYYREEENGRGNFPPRFSGLQFPNYSSELNVNALELDDSALYLCASSLALGQGTSPLHFGNGTRLTVT.

The chain couples TRBV7-2 to TRBJ1-5; 12 bases line up with TRBD1. The CDR3 runs to 14 residues. V trimming: 3 bases; J trimming: 7 bases; junction bases outside the gene matches: 1. Germline V gives CDR1 SGHTA, CDR2 FQGNSA. CDR3 residues: CASSFGTGGQPQHF. The CDR3 DNA is TGTGCCAGCAGCTTTGGGACAGGGGGCCAGCCCCAGCATTTT. The variable domain in full, completed from reference TRBV7-2 and TRBJ1-5, reads GAGVSQSPSNKVTEKGKDVELRCDPISGHTALYWYRQSLGQGLEFLIYFQGNSAPDKSGLPSDRFSAERTGGSVSTLTIQRTQQEDSAVYLCASSFGTGGQPQHFGDGTRLSIL.

This chain links TRBV24-1 with TRBJ2-2; the D is unclear. The V end lost 4 bases, the J end lost 7 bases, and 6 bases lay between the germline ends. The length of the CDR3 is 12 residues. Germline loops: CDR1 KGHDR, CDR2 SFDVKD. The CDR3 region is CATSDPYGELFF. In DNA, the CDR3 is TGTGCCACCAGTGACCCTTACGGGGAGCTGTTTTTT.

The V gene is TRBV2, the J gene TRBJ2-3; tentatively, D is TRBD2 (6 bases). V gave up 2 bases and J gave up 3 bases, with 12 bases separating them. Germline loops: CDR1 SNHLY, CDR2 FYNNEI. The CDR3 is made up of 15 amino acids. In DNA form, the CDR3 reads TGTGCCAGCAGTGAAAAGGGACTGCGAACAGATACGCAGTATTTT. Encoded protein: CASSEKGLRTDTQYF.